The entry below gives a single TCR beta chain sequence along with its context. Its cognate antigen is unknown. The entirety of the isolated RNA underwent reverse transcription, so expressed TCRB transcripts were sequenced. Sequencing used immunoSEQ multiplex PCR; TCRdb keeps in-frame clones, though not all of them. The table includes 300,000 to 450,000 clones, around 10% detected once. This sample stems from a study of beta chain features in type 1 diabetes. The study's findings and limits: In all four CD4+ subsets, TCRB CDR3 length was significantly, moderately reduced in type 1 diabetes. Naive, central memory and Treg TCRB repertoires appeared more alike in patients than in healthy donors. PCR might favor shorter templates, equally in patients and controls.

The CDR3 spans 11 residues. With 2 bases removed from V and 8 bases from J, the gap between germline ends came to 6 bases. The germline gives CDR1 SNHLY, CDR2 FYNNEI. The chain links TRBV2 to TRBJ1-2; D gene unclear. This clonotype was obtained from a man aged 30 to 39 with type 1 diabetes. The material sequenced was central memory CD4+ T cells from blood. The CDR3 region has the DNA TGTGCCAGCAGTGAATTTGAGGGCTACACCTTC. This gives the protein CASSEFEGYTF.